Following are 22 T cell receptor beta chains from one sample sequenced in a study of blood T cell repertoires in COVID-19. The data were produced by immunoSEQ multiplex PCR, yet TCRdb's version contains in-frame clones alone and is incomplete. This table holds roughly 500,000 clones, about 88% found once. Material for sequencing was PBMCs or T cells enriched from blood (not recorded which). The receptors originated from a woman aged 55-69 years who had recovered from COVID-19.

This clone was detected only a few times. The chain combines TRBV5-1 with TRBJ2-7; a possible D gene is TRBD1 (6 bases). The CDR3 sequence is 12 residues long. V gave up 0 bases and J gave up 6 bases, with 7 bases separating them. CDR1 and CDR2 from the germline V gene are SGHRS and YFSETQ. CDR3 in amino acids: CASSLDRAEQYF. The CDR3 DNA follows: TGCGCCAGCAGCTTGGACAGGGCCGAGCAGTACTTC.

The chain joins TRBV5-1 to TRBJ1-5; tentative D call: TRBD1 (5 bases). V was clipped by 5 bases and J by 5 bases, with 14 bases between them. Per the germline V gene, CDR1 is SGHRS and CDR2 is YFSETQ. The CDR3 totals 14 residues. The CDR3 loop is CASSYGGSDQPQHF. CDR3 in DNA: TGCGCCAGCAGTTATGGGGGGTCGGATCAGCCCCAGCATTTT.

V is TRBV19 and J is TRBJ2-7; 9 positions match TRBD1. The CDR3 has 14 amino acids. Germline values: CDR1 LNHDA, CDR2 SQIVND (reference sequence). V was pared by 3 bases and J by 3 bases, with 3 bases of the junction left unmatched. CDR3 DNA sequence: TGTGCCAGTAGTATCAAGGACAGGGGCTACGAGCAGTACTTC. This encodes CASSIKDRGYEQYF.

This sequence joins TRBV2 and TRBJ2-7; D might be TRBD1 (7 bases). Per germline, CDR1 SNHLY and CDR2 FYNNEI. CDR3 length: 14 residues. The V end was cut by 3 bases, the J end by 1 base, with 10 bases between. The DNA for the CDR3 is TGTGCCAGCAGTGAGGAGGGACAGTCCTACGAGCAGTACGTC. This codes for CASSEEGQSYEQYV.

The chain joins TRBV14 to TRBJ2-7; TRBD1 agrees at 7 bases. The trim removed 4 bases at V and 4 bases at J, leaving 1 base unmatched. Germline-derived CDR1 and CDR2 are SGHDN and FVKESK. The CDR3 has 12 amino acids. The CDR3 nucleotides read TGTGCCAGCAGCCTACAGGGGTACGAGCAGTACGTC. It translates to CASSLQGYEQYV.

This rearrangement joins TRBV3-1 (or the pseudogene TRBV3-2) to TRBJ1-5; D ambiguous. The CDR3 spans 14 residues. V gave up 1 base and J gave up 7 bases, with 11 bases separating them. Germline lookup yields CDR1 LGHDT and CDR2 YNNKEL (reference sequence). The CDR3: CASSQGQVWQPQHF. The DNA for the CDR3 is TGTGCCAGCAGCCAAGGTCAGGTTTGGCAGCCCCAGCATTTT.

J is TRBJ1-4 and V is TRBV6-5; D ambiguous. Germline CDR1 MNHEY, CDR2 SVGAGI. Trimming took 0 bases from V and 7 from J, leaving 12 bases between them. The CDR3 contains 15 residues. CDR3 sequence (DNA): TGTGCCAGCAGTTACTCGTCAGTGGTGTTTGAAAAACTGTTTTTT. Protein: CASSYSSVVFEKLFF.

This clone was seen once. This chain uses TRBV3-1 (or the pseudogene TRBV3-2) with TRBJ2-3, with 11 bases aligning to TRBD2. The CDR3 is 15 residues long. Germline V gene data show CDR1 as LGHDT and CDR2 as YNNKEL (reference sequence). Losses at the gene ends were 2 bases for V and 8 bases for J; bases not matched to a gene: 6. The CDR3 is CASSQLAGGPGTQYF. The CDR3 DNA sequence: TGTGCCAGCAGCCAATTAGCGGGGGGGCCGGGTACGCAGTATTTT.

This clone was detected only once. The rearrangement uses TRBV19 and TRBJ1-6; D not resolved. The germline CDR1 and CDR2 sequences are LNHDA and SQIVND (reference sequence). The CDR3 consists of 16 residues. The V gene lost 5 bases and the J gene lost 7 bases, with 18 bases spanning the gap. The CDR3 region is CASSWEGRGGNSPLHF. Written as DNA, the CDR3 is TGTGCCAGTAGTTGGGAGGGCAGAGGCGGCAATTCACCCCTCCACTTT. Full variable domain (remainder filled in from reference TRBV19 and TRBJ1-6): DGGITQSPKYLFRKEGQNVTLSCEQNLNHDAMYWYRQDPGQGLRLIYYSQIVNDFQKGDIAEGYSVSREKKESFPLTVTSAQKNPTAFYLCASSWEGRGGNSPLHFGNGTRLTVT.

This clone has just one count. The chain is built from TRBV5-4 and TRBJ2-5; 11 bases line up with TRBD2. The CDR3 covers 15 residues. V gave up 4 bases and J gave up 5 bases; unmatched junction bases: 7. Germline CDR1 SGHNT, CDR2 YYREEE (reference sequence). CDR3 coding DNA: TGTGCCAGCAGCCCGACTAGCGGGGCGGGGGAGACCCAGTACTTC. Amino acids: CASSPTSGAGETQYF.

The count of this clone is one. This chain connects TRBV5-1 to TRBJ2-1; 8 nucleotides agree with TRBD2. Germline V CDR1 and CDR2: SGHRS, YFSETQ. CDR3 length: 15 residues. V lost 2 bases, J lost 7 bases, and 8 bases stayed unmatched. This CDR3 reads CASSFAGGVNNEQFF. CDR3 in DNA: TGCGCCAGCAGCTTTGCGGGGGGCGTCAATAATGAGCAGTTCTTC. The variable domain in full, completed from reference TRBV5-1 and TRBJ2-1, reads KAGVTQTPRYLIKTRGQQVTLSCSPISGHRSVSWYQQTPGQGLQFLFEYFSETQRNKGNFPGRFSGRQFSNSRSEMNVSTLELGDSALYLCASSFAGGVNNEQFFGPGTRLTVL.

CDR3 nucleotide sequence: TGTGCCAGCAGCTTCTCCGGGACAGGGATAATCTACGAGCAGTACTTC. Residues: CASSFSGTGIIYEQYF. The chain is built from TRBV5-5 and TRBJ2-7; 9 bases agree with TRBD1. The CDR3 is 16 residues long. CDR1 SGHKS and CDR2 YYEKEE come from the germline V gene (reference sequence). Trimming removed 2 bases from V and 3 bases from J; junction bases left unmatched: 9.

The chain is built from TRBV7-2 and TRBJ1-6, with TRBD1 identical over 7 bases. Germline CDR1 and CDR2: SGHTA and FQGNSA. Trimming removed 5 bases from V and 9 bases from J; junction bases left unmatched: 7. This CDR3 has 14 residues. CDR3 sequence reads: CASSAGTASSPLHF. CDR3 nucleotide sequence: TGTGCCAGCAGCGCCGGGACAGCCTCTTCACCCCTCCACTTT.

The J gene is TRBJ2-1, the V gene TRBV3-1 (or the pseudogene TRBV3-2); 8 bases are shared with TRBD1. Germline CDR1 is LGHDT and CDR2 is YNNKEL (reference sequence). The V and J ends lost 4 bases and 6 bases, in that order; junction bases with no gene match: 2. This CDR3 region has 13 residues. CDR3 sequence: CASSRGQGNEQFF. For the CDR3, the DNA is TGTGCCAGCAGCCGAGGACAGGGCAATGAGCAGTTCTTC.

The gene calls are TRBV19 and TRBJ2-3; 10 bases are a match to TRBD1. This CDR3 spans 15 amino acids. V lost 3 bases, J lost 4 bases, and 4 bases stayed unmatched. Germline CDR1 LNHDA, CDR2 SQIVND (reference sequence). The CDR3 coding sequence is TGTGCCAGTAGTATTGGACAGGGGGAGTCAGATACGCAGTATTTT. It is translated as CASSIGQGESDTQYF. Complete variable domain (other parts from reference TRBV19 and TRBJ2-3): DGGITQSPKYLFRKEGQNVTLSCEQNLNHDAMYWYRQDPGQGLRLIYYSQIVNDFQKGDIAEGYSVSREKKESFPLTVTSAQKNPTAFYLCASSIGQGESDTQYFGPGTRLTVL.

The chain links TRBV27 to TRBJ1-5; 8 bases match TRBD1. There are 16 residues in the CDR3. In germline, CDR1 is MNHEY, CDR2 SMNVEV (reference sequence). V lost 1 base to trimming and J lost 2 bases; unmatched junction nucleotides: 4. The CDR3 loop is CASSLWPQGGNQPQHF. CDR3 DNA sequence: TGTGCCAGCAGTTTATGGCCACAGGGGGGCAATCAGCCCCAGCATTTT.

On this clone: The identical CDR3 is also encoded by other nucleotide sequences in the sample. The chain has TRBV6-5 and TRBJ2-3; tentative D call: TRBD2 (7 bases). The CDR3 length is 16 residues. V lost 0 bases, J lost 1 base, and 11 bases lay in between. Germline V gives CDR1 MNHEY, CDR2 SVGAGI. The DNA for the CDR3 is TGTGCCAGCAGTTACTCGGGGGGGCTGGGCACAGATACGCAGTATTTT. Encoded protein: CASSYSGGLGTDTQYF.

The CDR3 DNA follows: TGTGCCAGCCAGGAGACAGGGGGCCTTGGCTATGGCTACACCTTC. It is translated as CASQETGGLGYGYTF. The rearrangement uses TRBV25-1 and TRBJ1-2, with 10 bases fitting TRBD1. The CDR3 sequence is 15 residues long. J lost 4 bases, V lost 8 bases, and 10 bases had no gene match. The germline V gene has CDR1 MGHDK and CDR2 SYGVNS.

The chain combines TRBV27 with TRBJ2-7; 9 bases match TRBD1. In germline, CDR1 is MNHEY, CDR2 SMNVEV (reference sequence). V lost 4 bases, J lost 6 bases, and 10 bases stayed unmatched. This CDR3 spans 15 amino acids. CDR3 in amino acids: CASSSRRDRAGEQYF. As DNA, the CDR3 is TGTGCCAGCAGTTCTAGACGGGACAGGGCCGGCGAGCAGTACTTC.

V gene TRBV12-3 or TRBV12-4 combines with J gene TRBJ2-7; 8 positions match TRBD1. This CDR3 spans 13 amino acids. V was clipped by 3 bases and J by 5 bases; unmatched bases: 3. CDR3 in DNA: TGTGCCAGCAGTTTGGCACAGGGGGACGAGCAGTACTTC. Its protein product is CASSLAQGDEQYF.

This clone was seen only once. The V call is TRBV2, the J call TRBJ2-1; the match to TRBD2 covers 9 bases. From germline, CDR1 is SNHLY and CDR2 FYNNEI. V lost 8 bases to trimming and J lost 5 bases; unmatched junction nucleotides: 13. This CDR3 spans 16 amino acids. CDR3 protein: CASSRRGGLGDNEQFF. CDR3 in DNA: TGTGCCAGCTCCCGGCGGGGGGGCCTGGGTGACAATGAGCAGTTCTTC. The full variable domain, in which reference TRBV2 and TRBJ2-1 provide the parts outside the CDR3, is EPEVTQTPSHQVTQMGQEVILRCVPISNHLYFYWYRQILGQKVEFLVSFYNNEISEKSEIFDDQFSVERPDGSNFTLKIRSTKLEDSAMYFCASSRRGGLGDNEQFFGPGTRLTVL.

The V gene is TRBV5-3, the J gene TRBJ2-5, with 10 bases identical to TRBD2. TRBV5-3 is annotated as an ORF whose role is uncertain. The V and J ends lost 4 bases and 3 bases, in that order; junction bases with no gene match: 0. The CDR3 covers 13 residues. The CDR3 reads CARSLAGEETQYF. Written as DNA, the CDR3 is TGTGCCAGAAGCCTAGCGGGGGAAGAGACCCAGTACTTC.